A selection of T cell receptor beta chains follows, all from one sample in a study of cytomegalovirus exposure and HLA in healthy donors. Some clones are missing from TCRdb's copy, which holds only in-frame ones; the method was immunoSEQ multiplex PCR. Counted here are about 160,000 clones, roughly 80% occurring once; the ten biggest clones make up roughly 7.7%. Sequenced material: PBMCs. The source is a woman under 40 in good health and CMV-seropositive. Each CDR3 is given with its conserved first and last residue. D genes are given only for firm matches. Expanded clones are given a class, and other clones once, few, many or no size at all.

CASSLAGETQYF	TGTGCCAGCAGCTTAGCCGGGGAGACCCAGTACTTC	TRBV7-6	NA	NA	TRBJ2-5
CASSLGSGAYEQYF	TGTGCCAGCAGCTTGGGGTCGGGGGCCTACGAGCAGTACTTC	TRBV5-1	NA	few	TRBJ2-7
CASSIAGTPTSNQPQHF	TGTGCCAGCAGTATCGCCGGGACTCCCACCAGCAATCAGCCCCAGCATTTT	TRBV28	NA	NA	TRBJ1-5
CASSPGHGDTDTQYF	TGTGCCAGCAGCCCGGGACACGGAGACACAGATACGCAGTATTTT	TRBV5-6	NA	NA	TRBJ2-3
CASSLGGDEAFF	TGTGCCAGCAGCTTAGGGGGAGATGAAGCTTTCTTT	TRBV11-1	NA	NA	TRBJ1-1
CASSSTAGTEAFF	TGTGCCAGCAGTAGCACAGCGGGGACTGAAGCTTTCTTT	TRBV28	NA	NA	TRBJ1-1
CASSLRGMHTDTQYF	TGTGCCAGCAGCTTGAGGGGGATGCACACAGATACGCAGTATTTT	TRBV11-2	NA	once	TRBJ2-3
CASTTGGKANTGELFF	TGTGCCAGCACCACAGGGGGGAAGGCGAACACCGGGGAGCTGTTTTTT	TRBV9	TRBD1	NA	TRBJ2-2
CASSLDGTNYNEQFF	TGCGCCAGCAGCTTGGACGGGACTAACTACAATGAGCAGTTCTTC	TRBV5-1	TRBD2	few	TRBJ2-1
CASSFRDRGTDTQYF	TGTGCCAGCAGCTTCCGGGACAGAGGCACAGATACGCAGTATTTT	TRBV5-5	TRBD1	NA	TRBJ2-3
CASSFSGANTEAFF	TGTGCCAGCAGTTTCTCGGGAGCGAACACTGAAGCTTTCTTT	TRBV27	NA	NA	TRBJ1-1
CASSFRQDGGYTF	TGCGCCAGCAGCTTCCGGCAGGATGGTGGCTACACCTTC	TRBV5-1	NA	NA	TRBJ1-2
CASSRGGLRGDTQYF	TGTGCCAGCAGTCGAGGAGGGCTTCGGGGAGATACGCAGTATTTT	TRBV5-4	NA	NA	TRBJ2-3
CASSFLAGVGGTQYF	TGTGCCAGCAGTTTCCTAGCGGGGGTTGGTGGGACCCAGTACTTC	TRBV27	TRBD2	NA	TRBJ2-5
CASSYPTNTGELFF	TGTGCCAGCAGTTACCCAACGAACACCGGGGAGCTGTTTTTT	TRBV6-6	NA	NA	TRBJ2-2
CASGLVLRGRSTEAFF	TGTGCTAGTGGTTTGGTACTGAGGGGGCGGTCTACTGAAGCTTTCTTT	TRBV12-5	TRBD1	NA	TRBJ1-1
CASSLQGLHTEAFF	TGCGCCAGCAGTTTACAGGGGCTCCACACTGAAGCTTTCTTT	TRBV5-1	TRBD1	NA	TRBJ1-1
CSVEPFPSSYGYTF	TGCAGCGTTGAACCGTTTCCGTCCTCCTATGGCTACACCTTC	TRBV29-1	NA	NA	TRBJ1-2
CASSLQGVSYNEQFF	TGTGCCAGCAGCTTACAGGGAGTCTCCTACAATGAGCAGTTCTTC	TRBV9	NA	NA	TRBJ2-1
CASSANMDRAYGYTF	TGTGCCAGCAGCGCCAACATGGACAGGGCCTATGGCTACACCTTC	TRBV9	TRBD1	NA	TRBJ1-2
CASSPGATYNEQFF	TGTGCCAGCAGCCCTGGGGCAACCTACAATGAGCAGTTCTTC	TRBV7-2	NA	NA	TRBJ2-1
CASSLGVFPHEQYF	TGTGCCAGCAGCTTAGGTGTCTTCCCCCACGAGCAGTACTTC	TRBV7-6	NA	NA	TRBJ2-7
CASSWEGANYGYTF	TGCGCCAGCAGCTGGGAGGGGGCTAACTATGGCTACACCTTC	TRBV5-1	NA	once	TRBJ1-2
CASSEQGGQETQYF	TGTGCCAGCAGTGAACAGGGGGGTCAAGAGACCCAGTACTTC	TRBV6-4	TRBD1	NA	TRBJ2-5
CASISTVNTEAFF	TGTGCCAGTATCTCGACAGTGAACACTGAAGCTTTCTTT	TRBV19	NA	NA	TRBJ1-1
CASSFRDRGDTQYF	TGCGCCAGCAGCTTTAGGGACAGGGGAGATACGCAGTATTTT	TRBV5-1	TRBD1	NA	TRBJ2-3
CASSYRGRRYSGANVLTF	TGTGCCAGCAGTTACAGGGGACGCAGATACTCTGGGGCCAACGTCCTGACTTTC	TRBV27	TRBD1	few	TRBJ2-6
CASSPQAGTGNTIYF	TGTGCCAGCTCACCCCAGGCGGGAACTGGAAACACCATATATTTT	TRBV18	NA	few	TRBJ1-3
CASSPTQGRYGYTF	TGTGCCAGCAGTCCGACACAGGGCCGCTATGGCTACACCTTC	TRBV27	NA	NA	TRBJ1-2
CATLHLQDYGYTF	TGTGCCACCCTCCACCTTCAGGACTATGGCTACACCTTC	TRBV19	NA	few	TRBJ1-2
CASSLGANEKLFF	TGTGCCAGCAGCCTCGGGGCTAATGAAAAACTGTTTTTT	TRBV28	NA	NA	TRBJ1-4
CASSEQGRRDSPLHF	TGTGCCAGCAGTGAACAGGGGAGAAGAGATTCACCCCTCCACTTT	TRBV6-1	NA	NA	TRBJ1-6
CASSFQGSTNEKLFF	TGCGCCAGCAGCTTTCAGGGGTCGACTAATGAAAAACTGTTTTTT	TRBV5-1	NA	NA	TRBJ1-4
CASRRTGPTEAFF	TGTGCCAGCAGGCGGACAGGGCCCACTGAAGCTTTCTTT	TRBV6-1	TRBD1	once	TRBJ1-1
CASSFSWDGGSPLHF	TGTGCCAGCAGTTTCTCGTGGGATGGGGGCTCACCCCTCCACTTT	TRBV6-5	NA	once	TRBJ1-6
CASRGGNYEQYF	TGTGCCAGCAGGGGAGGGAACTACGAGCAGTACTTC	TRBV6-6	TRBD2	few	TRBJ2-7
CASSLAGPVTQYF	TGTGCCAGCAGTTTAGCGGGTCCTGTCACGCAGTATTTT	TRBV2	TRBD2	NA	TRBJ2-3
CASSMDYGVMGTQYF	TGTGCCAGTAGTATGGACTATGGGGTTATGGGGACCCAGTACTTC	TRBV19	NA	NA	TRBJ2-5
CASAPGGSPYNSPLHF	TGCGCCAGCGCCCCGGGGGGGAGTCCCTATAATTCACCCCTCCACTTT	TRBV5-1	NA	NA	TRBJ1-6
CASSLTPGQINTEAFF	TGTGCCAGCAGCTTAACCCCGGGACAGATAAACACTGAAGCTTTCTTT	TRBV7-2	TRBD1	NA	TRBJ1-1
CASSGQGAGWVTEAFF	TGTGCCAGCAGTGGACAGGGGGCCGGGTGGGTCACTGAAGCTTTCTTT	TRBV25-1	TRBD1	NA	TRBJ1-1
CASSFWTGGTNIQPQHF	TGTGCCAGCAGCTTTTGGACAGGGGGAACCAATATTCAGCCCCAGCATTTT	TRBV7-9	TRBD1	NA	TRBJ1-5
CASSVAGTQEETQYF	TGTGCCAGCAGCGTAGCGGGGACACAGGAAGAGACCCAGTACTTC	TRBV9	NA	NA	TRBJ2-5
CASSLRDRENIQYF	TGTGCCAGCAGCCTCCGGGACAGGGAAAACATTCAGTACTTC	TRBV11-2	TRBD1	once	TRBJ2-4
CASSQRLAGGSSNTGELFF	TGTGCCAGCAGCCAAAGACTAGCGGGGGGATCCTCCAACACCGGGGAGCTGTTTTTT	TRBV7-9	TRBD2	NA	TRBJ2-2
CASSYQAVTYNEQFF	TGTGCCAGCAGCTATCAAGCTGTTACCTACAATGAGCAGTTCTTC	TRBV7-2	NA	NA	TRBJ2-1
CAISTAWDQPQHF	TGTGCCATCTCCACAGCCTGGGATCAGCCCCAGCATTTT	TRBV10-3	NA	NA	TRBJ1-5
CASSSILAGTGELFF	TGTGCCAGCAGTTCGATACTAGCGGGCACCGGGGAGCTGTTTTTT	TRBV2	TRBD2	NA	TRBJ2-2
CASSIRGRNTGELFF	TGTGCCAGTAGTATCAGGGGCAGGAACACCGGGGAGCTGTTTTTT	TRBV19	NA	NA	TRBJ2-2
CASSSGRTGVRAEAFF	TGTGCCAGCAGCTCAGGTCGGACAGGGGTACGTGCTGAAGCTTTCTTT	TRBV7-9	TRBD1	NA	TRBJ1-1